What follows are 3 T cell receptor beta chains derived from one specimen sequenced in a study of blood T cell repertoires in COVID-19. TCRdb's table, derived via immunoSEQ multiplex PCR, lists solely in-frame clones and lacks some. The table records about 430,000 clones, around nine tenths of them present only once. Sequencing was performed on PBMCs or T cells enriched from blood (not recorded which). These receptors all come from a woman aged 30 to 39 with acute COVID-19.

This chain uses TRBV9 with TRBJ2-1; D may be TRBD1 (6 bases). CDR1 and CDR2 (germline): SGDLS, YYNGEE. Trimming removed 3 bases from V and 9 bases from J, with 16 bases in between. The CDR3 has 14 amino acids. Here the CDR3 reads CASSGLWGQVEQFF. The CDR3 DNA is TGTGCCAGCAGCGGGTTATGGGGGCAAGTTGAGCAGTTCTTC.

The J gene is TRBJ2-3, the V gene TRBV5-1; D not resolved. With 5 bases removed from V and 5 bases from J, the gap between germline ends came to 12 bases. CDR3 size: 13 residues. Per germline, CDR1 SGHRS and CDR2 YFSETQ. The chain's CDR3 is CASSLTPLDTQYF. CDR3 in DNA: TGCGCCAGCAGTCTTACTCCACTAGATACGCAGTATTTT.

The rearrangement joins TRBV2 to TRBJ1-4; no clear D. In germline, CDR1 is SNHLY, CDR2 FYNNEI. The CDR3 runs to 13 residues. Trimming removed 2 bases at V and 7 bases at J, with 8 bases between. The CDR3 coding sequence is TGTGCCAGCAGTGAAAGAGGTGGTGAAAAACTGTTTTTT. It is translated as CASSERGGEKLFF.